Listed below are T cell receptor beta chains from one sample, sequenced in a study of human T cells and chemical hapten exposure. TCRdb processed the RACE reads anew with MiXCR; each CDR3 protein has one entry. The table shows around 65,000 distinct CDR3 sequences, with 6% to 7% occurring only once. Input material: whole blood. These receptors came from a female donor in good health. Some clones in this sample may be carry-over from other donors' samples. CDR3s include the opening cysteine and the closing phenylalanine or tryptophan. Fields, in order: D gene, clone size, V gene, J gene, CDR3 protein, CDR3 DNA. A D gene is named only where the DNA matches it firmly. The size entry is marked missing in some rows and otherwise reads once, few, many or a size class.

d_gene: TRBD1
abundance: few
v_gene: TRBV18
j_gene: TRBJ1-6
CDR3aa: CASSPGTGANSPLHF
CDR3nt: TGTGCCAGCTCACCAGGGACAGGTGCTAATTCACCCCTCCACTTT

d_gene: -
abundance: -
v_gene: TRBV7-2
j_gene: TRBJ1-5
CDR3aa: CASSSRGQPQHF
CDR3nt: TGTGCCAGCAGCTCTAGAGGACAGCCCCAGCATTTT

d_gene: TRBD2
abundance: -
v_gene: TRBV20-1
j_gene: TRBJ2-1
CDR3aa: CSAREARLAVNEQFF
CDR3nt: TGCAGTGCTAGAGAAGCAAGGCTAGCGGTTAATGAGCAGTTCTTC

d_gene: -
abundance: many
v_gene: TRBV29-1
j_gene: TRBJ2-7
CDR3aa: CSVGAESSYEQYF
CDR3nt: TGCAGCGTTGGGGCAGAAAGCTCCTACGAGCAGTACTTC

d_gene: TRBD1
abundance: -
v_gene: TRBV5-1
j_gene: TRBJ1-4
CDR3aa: CASSLQTGNEKLFF
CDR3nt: TGCGCCAGCAGCTTGCAGACAGGGAATGAAAAACTGTTTTTT

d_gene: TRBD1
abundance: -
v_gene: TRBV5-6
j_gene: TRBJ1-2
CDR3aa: CASSHMDRGLYTF
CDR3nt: TGTGCCAGCAGCCATATGGACAGGGGACTTTACACCTTC

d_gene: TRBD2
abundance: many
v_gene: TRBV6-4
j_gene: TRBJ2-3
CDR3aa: CASSEERGDGTDTQYF
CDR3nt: TGTGCCAGCAGTGAGGAGCGGGGCGACGGCACAGATACGCAGTATTTT

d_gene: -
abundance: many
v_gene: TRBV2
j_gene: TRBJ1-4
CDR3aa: CASSAGTLGEKLFF
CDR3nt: TGTGCCAGCAGTGCCGGGACATTGGGTGAAAAACTGTTTTTT

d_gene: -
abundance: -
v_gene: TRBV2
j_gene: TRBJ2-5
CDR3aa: CASSERRFETQYF
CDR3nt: TGTGCCAGCAGTGAACGGAGATTTGAGACCCAGTACTTC

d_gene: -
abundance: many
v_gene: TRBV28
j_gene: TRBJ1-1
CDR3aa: CASSLLPGLGTEAFF
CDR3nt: TGTGCCAGCAGTTTACTCCCGGGGCTGGGCACTGAAGCTTTCTTT

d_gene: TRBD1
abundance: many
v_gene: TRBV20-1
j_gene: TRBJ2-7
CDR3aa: CSAPRTGTGSEQYF
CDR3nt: TGCAGTGCGCCTAGAACCGGGACAGGGAGCGAGCAGTACTTC

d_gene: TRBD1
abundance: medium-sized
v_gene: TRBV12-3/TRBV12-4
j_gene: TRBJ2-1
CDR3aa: CASSLVRDRANEQFF
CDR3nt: TGTGCCAGCAGTTTAGTCCGGGACAGGGCGAATGAGCAGTTCTTC